The TCR beta chain described here comes from a study of a mutant IDH1 vaccine in newly diagnosed glioma. At the level of the study: Vaccination followed radiotherapy alone by 4-6 weeks, or accompanied temozolomide cycles. Findings of the study overall: Vaccination induced immune responses in about 92% of patients. Pseudoprogression showed no apparent link to changes in top peripheral T cell clonotypes.

Turning to this clone: The antigen remains unidentified.

Assay used: immunoSEQ multiplex PCR; TCRdb lists only in-frame clones, some missing. This sample has about 54,000 clones, with about four fifths found just once. Per germline, CDR1 SQVTM and CDR2 ANQGSEA. The CDR3 loop spans 12 amino acids. V lost 7 bases and J lost 1; bases outside the gene matches: 3. Time point reported: week 47, end of study. The vaccine gave 300 ug of a 20-mer mutant IDH1 peptide subcutaneously per dose. Administration of eight vaccinations to patients took place in weeks 1, 3, 5, 7, 11, 15, 19, 23. Material: PBMCs, obtained from a glioma patient whose treatment included an IDH1 peptide vaccine. This clonotype originated in a woman between 50 and 59 years old with glioma. The chain uses TRBV29-1 and TRBJ1-1; TRBD1 matches at 7 bases. CDR3 sequence reads: CSARGANTEAFF. The CDR3, as DNA: TGCAGCGCCAGGGGGGCGAACACTGAAGCTTTCTTT.